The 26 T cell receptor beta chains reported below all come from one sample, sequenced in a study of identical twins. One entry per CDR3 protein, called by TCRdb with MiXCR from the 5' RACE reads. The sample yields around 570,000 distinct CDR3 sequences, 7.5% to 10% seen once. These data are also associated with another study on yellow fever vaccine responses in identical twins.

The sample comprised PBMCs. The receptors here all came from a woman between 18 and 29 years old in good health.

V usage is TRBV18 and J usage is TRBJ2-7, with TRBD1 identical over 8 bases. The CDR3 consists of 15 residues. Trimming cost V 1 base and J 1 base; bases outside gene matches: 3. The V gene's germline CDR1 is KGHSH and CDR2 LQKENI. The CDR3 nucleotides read TGTGCCAGCTCACCACGGCAGGGGGCTTCCTACGAGCAGTACTTC. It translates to CASSPRQGASYEQYF.

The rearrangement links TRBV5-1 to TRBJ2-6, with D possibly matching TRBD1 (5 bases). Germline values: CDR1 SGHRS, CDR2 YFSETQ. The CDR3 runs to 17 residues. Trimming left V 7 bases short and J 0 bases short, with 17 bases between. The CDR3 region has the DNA TGCGCCAGCCGTCAGGGCAGCTTAGGCTCTGGGGCCAACGTCCTGACTTTC. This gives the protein CASRQGSLGSGANVLTF.

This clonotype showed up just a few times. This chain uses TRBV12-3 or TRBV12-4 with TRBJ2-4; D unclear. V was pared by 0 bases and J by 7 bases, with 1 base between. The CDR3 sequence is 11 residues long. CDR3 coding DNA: TGTGCCAGCAGTTTAGCGAACATTCAGTACTTC. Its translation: CASSLANIQYF.

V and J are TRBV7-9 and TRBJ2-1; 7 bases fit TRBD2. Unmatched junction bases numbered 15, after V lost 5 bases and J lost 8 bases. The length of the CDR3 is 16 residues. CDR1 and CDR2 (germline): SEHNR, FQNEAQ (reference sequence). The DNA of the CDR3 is TGTGCCAGCAGCCAGGTGGGAGGGCCCCGGGGGGATGAGCAGTTCTTC. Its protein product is CASSQVGGPRGDEQFF.

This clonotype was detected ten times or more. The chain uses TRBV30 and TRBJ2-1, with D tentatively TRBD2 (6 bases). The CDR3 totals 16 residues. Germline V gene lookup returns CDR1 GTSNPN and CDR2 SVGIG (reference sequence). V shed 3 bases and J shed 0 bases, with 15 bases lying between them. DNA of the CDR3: TGTGCCTGGAGCCCGGGACTGTTGAGCTCCTACAATGAGCAGTTCTTC. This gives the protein CAWSPGLLSSYNEQFF. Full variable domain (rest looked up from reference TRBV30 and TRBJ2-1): SQTIHQWPATLVQPVGSPLSLECTVEGTSNPNLYWYRQAAGRGLQLLFYSVGIGQISSEVPQNLSASRPQDRQFILSSKKLLLSDSGFYLCAWSPGLLSSYNEQFFGPGTRLTVL.

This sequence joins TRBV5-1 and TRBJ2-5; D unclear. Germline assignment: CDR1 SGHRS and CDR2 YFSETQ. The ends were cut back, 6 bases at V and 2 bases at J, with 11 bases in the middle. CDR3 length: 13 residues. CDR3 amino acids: CASKLTSQETQYF. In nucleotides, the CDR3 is TGCGCCAGCAAATTGACATCTCAAGAGACCCAGTACTTC.

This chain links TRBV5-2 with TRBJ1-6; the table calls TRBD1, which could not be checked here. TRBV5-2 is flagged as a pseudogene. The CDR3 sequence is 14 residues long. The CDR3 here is CAMGPGTLCSPLHF. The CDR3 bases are TGTGCCATGGGCCCCGGGACCCTCTGCTCACCCCTCCACTTT.

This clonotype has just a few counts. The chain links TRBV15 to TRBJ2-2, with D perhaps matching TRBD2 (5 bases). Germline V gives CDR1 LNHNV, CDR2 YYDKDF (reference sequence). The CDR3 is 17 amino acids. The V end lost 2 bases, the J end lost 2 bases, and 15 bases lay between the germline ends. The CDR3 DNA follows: TGTGCCACCAGCAGAAATCCAGGAGGTTTTAACACCGGGGAGCTGTTTTTT. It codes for CATSRNPGGFNTGELFF.

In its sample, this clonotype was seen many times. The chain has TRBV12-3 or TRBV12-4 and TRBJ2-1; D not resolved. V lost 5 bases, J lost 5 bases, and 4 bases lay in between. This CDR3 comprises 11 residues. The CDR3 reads CASSHNNEQFF. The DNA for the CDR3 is TGTGCCAGCAGTCATAACAATGAGCAGTTCTTC.

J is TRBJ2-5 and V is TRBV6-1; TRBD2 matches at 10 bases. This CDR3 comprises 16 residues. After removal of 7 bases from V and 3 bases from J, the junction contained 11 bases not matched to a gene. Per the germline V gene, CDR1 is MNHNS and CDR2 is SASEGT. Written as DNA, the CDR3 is TGTGCCAGCAATCAGGCTAGCGGGGGAAGGAAAGAGACCCAGTACTTC. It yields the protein CASNQASGGRKETQYF.

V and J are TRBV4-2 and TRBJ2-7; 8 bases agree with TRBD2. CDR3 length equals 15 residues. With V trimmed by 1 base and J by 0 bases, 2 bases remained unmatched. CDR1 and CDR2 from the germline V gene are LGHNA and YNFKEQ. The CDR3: CASSQAAGASYEQYF. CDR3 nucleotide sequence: TGTGCCAGCAGCCAAGCAGCGGGAGCCTCCTACGAGCAGTACTTC.

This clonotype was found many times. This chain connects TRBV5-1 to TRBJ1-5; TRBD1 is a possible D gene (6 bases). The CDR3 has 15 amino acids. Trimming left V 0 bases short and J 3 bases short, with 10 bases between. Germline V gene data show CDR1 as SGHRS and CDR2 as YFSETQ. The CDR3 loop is CASSLGGANNQPQHF. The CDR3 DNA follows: TGCGCCAGCAGCTTGGGGGGGGCCAACAATCAGCCCCAGCATTTT.

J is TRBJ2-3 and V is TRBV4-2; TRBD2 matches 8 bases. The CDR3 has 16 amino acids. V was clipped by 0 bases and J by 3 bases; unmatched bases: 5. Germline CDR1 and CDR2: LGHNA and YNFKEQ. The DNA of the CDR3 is TGTGCCAGCAGCCAAGAGTTTGGCGGGGGGACAGATACGCAGTATTTT. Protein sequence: CASSQEFGGGTDTQYF.

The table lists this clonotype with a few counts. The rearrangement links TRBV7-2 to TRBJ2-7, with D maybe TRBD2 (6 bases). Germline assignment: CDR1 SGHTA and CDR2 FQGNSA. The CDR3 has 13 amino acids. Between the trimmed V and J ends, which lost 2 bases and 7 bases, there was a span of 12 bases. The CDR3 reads CASSLTGREEQYF. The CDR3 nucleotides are TGTGCCAGCAGCTTAACGGGACGGGAGGAGCAGTACTTC. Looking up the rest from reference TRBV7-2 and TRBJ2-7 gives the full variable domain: GAGVSQSPSNKVTEKGKDVELRCDPISGHTALYWYRQSLGQGLEFLIYFQGNSAPDKSGLPSDRFSAERTGGSVSTLTIQRTQQEDSAVYLCASSLTGREEQYFGPGTRLTVT.

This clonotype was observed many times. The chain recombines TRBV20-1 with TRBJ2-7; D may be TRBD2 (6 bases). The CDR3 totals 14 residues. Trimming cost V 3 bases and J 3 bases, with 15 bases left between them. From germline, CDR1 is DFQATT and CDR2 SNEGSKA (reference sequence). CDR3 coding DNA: TGCAGTGCTAGTTCCGCCCTTAGCGGCTACGAGCAGTACTTC. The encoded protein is CSASSALSGYEQYF.

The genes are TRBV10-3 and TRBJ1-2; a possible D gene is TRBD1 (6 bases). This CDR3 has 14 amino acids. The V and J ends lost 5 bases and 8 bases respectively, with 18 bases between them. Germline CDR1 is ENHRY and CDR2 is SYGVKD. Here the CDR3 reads CAISQRDTDGGYTF. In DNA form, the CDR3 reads TGTGCCATCAGTCAACGGGACACAGACGGAGGCTACACCTTC.

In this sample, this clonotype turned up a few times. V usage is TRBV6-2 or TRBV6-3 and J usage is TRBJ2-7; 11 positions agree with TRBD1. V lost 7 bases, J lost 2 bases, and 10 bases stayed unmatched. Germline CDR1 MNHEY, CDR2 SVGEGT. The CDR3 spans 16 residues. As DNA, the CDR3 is TGTGCCAGCACCGAGGTTTCGGGACAGGGGGCCTACGAGCAGTACTTC. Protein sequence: CASTEVSGQGAYEQYF.

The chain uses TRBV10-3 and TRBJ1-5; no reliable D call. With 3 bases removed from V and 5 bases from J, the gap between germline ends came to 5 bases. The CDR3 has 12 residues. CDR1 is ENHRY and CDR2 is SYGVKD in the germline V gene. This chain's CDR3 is CAISDGDQPQHF. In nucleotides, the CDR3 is TGTGCCATCAGTGACGGGGATCAGCCCCAGCATTTT.

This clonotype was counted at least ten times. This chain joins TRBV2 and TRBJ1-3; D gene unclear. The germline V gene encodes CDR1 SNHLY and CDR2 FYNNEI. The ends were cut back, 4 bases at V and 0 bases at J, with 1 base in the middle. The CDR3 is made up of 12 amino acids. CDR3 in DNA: TGTGCCAGCAGTGCCTCTGGAAACACCATATATTTT. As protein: CASSASGNTIYF.

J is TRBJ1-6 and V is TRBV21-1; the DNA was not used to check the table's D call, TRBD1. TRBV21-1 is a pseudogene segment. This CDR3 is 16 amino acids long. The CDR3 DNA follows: TGTGCCAGCAGCCTACAGGGACCTAACAGATGTTCACCCCTCCACTTT. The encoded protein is CASSLQGPNRCSPLHF.

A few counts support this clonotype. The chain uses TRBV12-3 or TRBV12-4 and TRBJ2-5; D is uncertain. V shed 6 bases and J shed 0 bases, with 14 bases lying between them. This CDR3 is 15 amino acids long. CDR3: CASRPSSWYQETQYF. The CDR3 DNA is TGTGCCAGCAGGCCCTCCTCGTGGTACCAAGAGACCCAGTACTTC.

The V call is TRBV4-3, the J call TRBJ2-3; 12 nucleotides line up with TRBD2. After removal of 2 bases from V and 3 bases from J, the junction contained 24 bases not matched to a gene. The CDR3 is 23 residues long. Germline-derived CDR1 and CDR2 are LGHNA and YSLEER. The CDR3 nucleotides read TGCGCCAGCAGCCAACAATTTTGGGCGACTAGCGGGAGTGCTAATGGGGGTACAGATACGCAGTATTTT. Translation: CASSQQFWATSGSANGGTDTQYF.

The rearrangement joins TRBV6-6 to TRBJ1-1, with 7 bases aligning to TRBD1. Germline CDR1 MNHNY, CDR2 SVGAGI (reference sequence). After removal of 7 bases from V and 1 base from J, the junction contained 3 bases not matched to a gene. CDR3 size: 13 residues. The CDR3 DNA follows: TGTGCCAGCATGGACAGGACGAACACTGAAGCTTTCTTT. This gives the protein CASMDRTNTEAFF.

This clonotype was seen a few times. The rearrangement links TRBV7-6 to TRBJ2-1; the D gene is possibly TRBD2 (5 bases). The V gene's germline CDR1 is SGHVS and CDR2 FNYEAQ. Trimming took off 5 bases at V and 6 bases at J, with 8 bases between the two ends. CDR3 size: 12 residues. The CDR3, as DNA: TGTGCCAGCAGCCGACTAAGCAATGAGCAGTTCTTC. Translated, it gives CASSRLSNEQFF.

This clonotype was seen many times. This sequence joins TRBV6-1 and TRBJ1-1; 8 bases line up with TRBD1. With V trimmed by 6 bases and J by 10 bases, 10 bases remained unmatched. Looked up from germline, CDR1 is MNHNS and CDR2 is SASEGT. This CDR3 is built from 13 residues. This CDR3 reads CASSIVGQGGAFF. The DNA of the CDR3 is TGTGCCAGCAGCATCGTTGGACAGGGAGGAGCTTTCTTT.

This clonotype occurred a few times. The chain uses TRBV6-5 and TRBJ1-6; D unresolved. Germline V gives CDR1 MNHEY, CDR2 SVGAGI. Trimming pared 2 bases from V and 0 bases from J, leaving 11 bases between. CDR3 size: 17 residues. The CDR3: CASSYEHIGSYNSPLHF. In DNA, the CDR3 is TGTGCCAGCAGTTACGAACACATCGGCTCCTATAATTCACCCCTCCACTTT.